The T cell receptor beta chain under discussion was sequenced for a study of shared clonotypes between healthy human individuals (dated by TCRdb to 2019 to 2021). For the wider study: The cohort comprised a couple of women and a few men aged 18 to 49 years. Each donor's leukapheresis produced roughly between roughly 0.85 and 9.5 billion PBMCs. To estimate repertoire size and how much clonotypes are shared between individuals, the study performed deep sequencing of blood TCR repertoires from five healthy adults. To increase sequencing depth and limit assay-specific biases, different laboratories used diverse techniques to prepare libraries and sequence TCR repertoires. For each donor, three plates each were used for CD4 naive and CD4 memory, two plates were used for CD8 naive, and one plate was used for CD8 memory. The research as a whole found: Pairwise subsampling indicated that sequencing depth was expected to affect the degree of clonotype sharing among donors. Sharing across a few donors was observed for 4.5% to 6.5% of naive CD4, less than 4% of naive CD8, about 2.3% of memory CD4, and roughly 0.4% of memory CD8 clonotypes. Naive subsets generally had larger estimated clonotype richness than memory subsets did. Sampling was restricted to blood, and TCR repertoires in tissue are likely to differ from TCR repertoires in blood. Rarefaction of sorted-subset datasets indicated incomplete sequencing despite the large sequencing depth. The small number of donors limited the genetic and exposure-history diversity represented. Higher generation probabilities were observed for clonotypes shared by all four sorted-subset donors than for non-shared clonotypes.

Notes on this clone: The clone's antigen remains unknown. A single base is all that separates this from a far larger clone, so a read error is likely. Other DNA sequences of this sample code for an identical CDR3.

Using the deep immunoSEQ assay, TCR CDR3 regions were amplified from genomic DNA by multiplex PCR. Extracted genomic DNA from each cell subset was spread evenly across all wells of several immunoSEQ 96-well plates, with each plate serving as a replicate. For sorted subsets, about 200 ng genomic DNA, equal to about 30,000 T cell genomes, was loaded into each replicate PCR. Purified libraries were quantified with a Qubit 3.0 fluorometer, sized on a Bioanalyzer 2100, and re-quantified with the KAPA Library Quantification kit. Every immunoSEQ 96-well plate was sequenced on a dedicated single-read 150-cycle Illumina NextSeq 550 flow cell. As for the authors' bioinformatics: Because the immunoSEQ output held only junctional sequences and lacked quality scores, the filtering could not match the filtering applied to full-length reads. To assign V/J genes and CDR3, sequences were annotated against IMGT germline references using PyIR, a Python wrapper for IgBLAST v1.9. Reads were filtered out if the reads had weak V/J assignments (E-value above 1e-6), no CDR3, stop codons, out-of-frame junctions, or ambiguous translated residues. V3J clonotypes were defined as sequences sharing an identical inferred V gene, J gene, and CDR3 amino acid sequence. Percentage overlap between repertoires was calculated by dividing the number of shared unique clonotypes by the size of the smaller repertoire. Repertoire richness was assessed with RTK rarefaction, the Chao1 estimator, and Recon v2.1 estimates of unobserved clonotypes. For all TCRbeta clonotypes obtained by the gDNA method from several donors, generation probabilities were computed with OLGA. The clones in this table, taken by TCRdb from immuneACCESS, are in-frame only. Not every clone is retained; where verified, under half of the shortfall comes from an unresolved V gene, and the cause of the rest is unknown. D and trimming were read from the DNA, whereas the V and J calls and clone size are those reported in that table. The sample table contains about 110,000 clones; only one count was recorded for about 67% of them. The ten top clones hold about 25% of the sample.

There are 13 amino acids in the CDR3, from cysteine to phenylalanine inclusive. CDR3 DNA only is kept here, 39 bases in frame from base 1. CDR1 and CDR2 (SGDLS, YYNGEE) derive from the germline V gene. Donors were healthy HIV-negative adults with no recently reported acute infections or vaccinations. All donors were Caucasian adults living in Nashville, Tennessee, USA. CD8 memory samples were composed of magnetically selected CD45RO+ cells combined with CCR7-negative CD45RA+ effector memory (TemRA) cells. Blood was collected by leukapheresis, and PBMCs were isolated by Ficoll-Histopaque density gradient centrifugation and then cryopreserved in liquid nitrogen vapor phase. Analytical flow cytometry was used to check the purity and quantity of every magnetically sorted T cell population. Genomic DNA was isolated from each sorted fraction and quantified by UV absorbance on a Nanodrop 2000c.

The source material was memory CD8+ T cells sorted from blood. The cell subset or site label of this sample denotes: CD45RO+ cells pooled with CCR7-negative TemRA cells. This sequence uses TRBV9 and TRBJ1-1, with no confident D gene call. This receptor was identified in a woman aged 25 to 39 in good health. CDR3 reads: CASSVAWGTEAFF. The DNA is TGTGCCAGCAGTGTAGCTTGGGGCACTGAAGCTTTCTTT.